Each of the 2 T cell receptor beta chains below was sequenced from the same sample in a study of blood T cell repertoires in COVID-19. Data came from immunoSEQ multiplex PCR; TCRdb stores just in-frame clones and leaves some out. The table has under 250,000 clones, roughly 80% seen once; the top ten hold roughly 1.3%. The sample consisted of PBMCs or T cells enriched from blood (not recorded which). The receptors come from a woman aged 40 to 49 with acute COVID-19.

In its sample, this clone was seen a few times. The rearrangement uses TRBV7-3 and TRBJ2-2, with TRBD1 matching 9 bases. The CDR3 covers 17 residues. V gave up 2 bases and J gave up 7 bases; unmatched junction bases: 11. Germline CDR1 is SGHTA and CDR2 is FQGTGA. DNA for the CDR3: TGTGCCAGCAGCTTAGCCGGGACAGGGTGGGCCGGCGGGGAGCTGTTTTTT. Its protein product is CASSLAGTGWAGGELFF.

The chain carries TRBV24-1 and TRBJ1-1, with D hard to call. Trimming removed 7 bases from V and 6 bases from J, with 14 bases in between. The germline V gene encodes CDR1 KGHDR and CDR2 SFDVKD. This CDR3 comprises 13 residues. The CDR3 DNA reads TGTGCCACCAGATTTACAGCCGCATCTGAAGCTTTCTTT. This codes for CATRFTAASEAFF.